A single sample gave rise to the 29 T cell receptor beta chains below, sequenced in a study of control samples from healthy donors and cancer patients. Generated by immunoSEQ multiplex PCR, the TCRdb table keeps only in-frame clones and is missing some. The data show 400,000 to 500,000 clones, with about 93% seen just once and around 6.4% held by the top ten. Sequencing input: PBMCs. The receptors shown here come from a man aged 40-50 years with head and neck cancer.

The chain combines TRBV10-3 with TRBJ2-3; 11 positions match TRBD2. This CDR3 contains 19 residues. Germline V gene lookup returns CDR1 ENHRY and CDR2 SYGVKD. J was trimmed by 2 bases and V by 3 bases; bases with no gene match: 13. CDR3 sequence (DNA): TGTGCCATCAGTGAACAATCTCCGGCTAGCGGGGGGCACACAGATACGCAGTATTTT. Translated: CAISEQSPASGGHTDTQYF.

CDR3 protein: CASSLSRIEKEAFF. In DNA, the CDR3 is TGTGCCAGCAGTTTATCCAGGATAGAGAAGGAAGCTTTCTTT. This chain connects TRBV28 to TRBJ1-1; D is unclear. The germline CDR1 and CDR2 sequences are MDHEN and SYDVKM. Trimming shortened V by 1 base and J by 8 bases, and 14 bases separated the two germline ends. The CDR3 length is 14 residues.

This chain joins TRBV18 and TRBJ1-4; no clear D. CDR3 length equals 14 residues. Germline V gene lookup returns CDR1 KGHSH and CDR2 LQKENI. The ends were cut back, 6 bases at V and 6 bases at J, with 14 bases in the middle. The CDR3 region is CASSAFPVDEKLFF. In DNA, the CDR3 is TGTGCCAGCTCTGCATTTCCGGTGGATGAAAAACTGTTTTTT. Based on the CDR3 plus reference TRBV18 and TRBJ1-4, the full variable domain is NAGVMQNPRHLVRRRGQEARLRCSPMKGHSHVYWYRQLPEEGLKFMVYLQKENIIDESGMPKERFSAEFPKEGPSILRIQQVVRGDSAAYFCASSAFPVDEKLFFGSGTQLSVL.

In its sample, this clone was seen many times. The CDR3 DNA sequence: TGTGCCAGCTTCCGGGGCAGGGACAACTATGGCTACACCTTC. Amino acids: CASFRGRDNYGYTF. The rearrangement joins TRBV2 to TRBJ1-2, with TRBD1 as a possible D gene (5 bases). V was shortened by 8 bases and J by 2 bases, with 15 bases between the two germline ends. The CDR3 totals 14 residues. Germline loops: CDR1 SNHLY, CDR2 FYNNEI. Looking up the rest from reference TRBV2 and TRBJ1-2 gives the full variable domain: EPEVTQTPSHQVTQMGQEVILRCVPISNHLYFYWYRQILGQKVEFLVSFYNNEISEKSEIFDDQFSVERPDGSNFTLKIRSTKLEDSAMYFCASFRGRDNYGYTFGSGTRLTVV.

This clone was picked up a small number of times. This chain links TRBV19 with TRBJ2-1; TRBD2 aligns across 7 bases. J gave up 2 bases and V 4 bases, and 5 bases lay outside the gene matches. Germline CDR1 and CDR2: LNHDA and SQIVND (reference sequence). The CDR3 totals 15 residues. This CDR3 is CASSTPRGAYNEQFF. CDR3 coding DNA: TGTGCCAGTAGTACCCCTCGGGGGGCCTACAATGAGCAGTTCTTC.

J is TRBJ2-1 and V is TRBV27, with 8 bases that match TRBD1. Unmatched junction bases numbered 4, after V lost 3 bases and J lost 3 bases. The CDR3 loop spans 15 amino acids. Germline loops: CDR1 MNHEY, CDR2 SMNVEV (reference sequence). The CDR3 bases are TGTGCCAGCAGTTTGCGGGACAGGAGCTACAATGAGCAGTTCTTC. Residues: CASSLRDRSYNEQFF.

The table lists this clone with a few counts. The V gene is TRBV15, the J gene TRBJ2-5, with a possible D match to TRBD2 (6 bases). V lost 1 base and J 2 bases, leaving 8 bases between the germline ends. This CDR3 is 14 amino acids long. Per the germline V gene, CDR1 is LNHNV and CDR2 is YYDKDF (reference sequence). The CDR3 DNA is TGTGCCACCAGCAGAGGACTAGTGCAAGAGACCCAGTACTTC. Encoded protein: CATSRGLVQETQYF.

The chain carries TRBV3-1 (or the pseudogene TRBV3-2) and TRBJ1-1; TRBD1 agrees at 8 bases. With 4 bases clipped from V and 4 bases from J, the junction kept 11 bases outside the gene matches. The germline CDR1 and CDR2 sequences are LGHDT and YNNKEL (reference sequence). This CDR3 spans 16 amino acids. CDR3 loop: CASSRLRGQETTEAFF. CDR3 bases: TGTGCCAGCAGCCGGCTCAGGGGGCAGGAGACCACTGAAGCTTTCTTT.

The CDR3 protein is CASSRGGESDYEQYF. As DNA, the CDR3 is TGTGCCAGCAGCCGGGGTGGGGAATCTGACTACGAGCAGTACTTC. The chain has TRBV5-4 and TRBJ2-7, with D possibly TRBD2 on 5 matching bases. Trimming cost V 4 bases and J 3 bases, with 17 bases left between them. Germline CDR1 and CDR2: SGHNT and YYREEE (reference sequence). This CDR3 comprises 15 residues. The whole variable domain, filled in from reference TRBV5-4 and TRBJ2-7, reads ETGVTQSPTHLIKTRGQQVTLRCSSQSGHNTVSWYQQALGQGPQFIFQYYREEENGRGNFPPRFSGLQFPNYSSELNVNALELDDSALYLCASSRGGESDYEQYFGPGTRLTVT.

The chain is built from TRBV5-5 and TRBJ2-5, with D maybe TRBD2 (6 bases). The germline V gene has CDR1 SGHKS and CDR2 YYEKEE (reference sequence). CDR3 length: 14 residues. The V end was cut by 0 bases, the J end by 6 bases, with 12 bases between. This chain's CDR3 is CASSLGAGKKTQYF. CDR3 sequence (DNA): TGTGCCAGCAGCTTGGGTGCGGGGAAAAAGACCCAGTACTTC.

This chain uses TRBV27 with TRBJ1-5; TRBD1 is a possible D gene (5 bases). Trimming cost V 6 bases and J 3 bases, with 12 bases left between them. The CDR3 contains 14 residues. Looked up from germline, CDR1 is MNHEY and CDR2 is SMNVEV (reference sequence). The CDR3: CASSPSGYNQPQHF. CDR3 bases: TGTGCCAGCAGCCCTTCAGGGTACAATCAGCCCCAGCATTTT.

The chain carries TRBV11-2 and TRBJ1-2; D not resolved. This CDR3 has 14 residues. The germline V gene encodes CDR1 SGHAT and CDR2 FQNNGV. Trimming removed 4 bases from V and 8 bases from J, with 17 bases in between. The CDR3 spells CASSSVKTDLGYTF. The CDR3 DNA reads as TGTGCCAGCAGCTCCGTCAAGACGGATCTCGGCTACACCTTC.

J is TRBJ2-1 and V is TRBV24-1, with no clear D. Germline V gene lookup returns CDR1 KGHDR and CDR2 SFDVKD. With 1 base removed from V and 5 bases from J, the gap between germline ends came to 11 bases. This CDR3 contains 15 residues. The CDR3 coding sequence is TGTGCCACCAGTGATTTCGATTCTGGGAACAATGAGCAGTTCTTC. It specifies CATSDFDSGNNEQFF.

This chain links TRBV6-5 with TRBJ1-1; D unclear. Germline values: CDR1 MNHEY, CDR2 SVGAGI. Trimming stripped 0 bases from V and 4 bases from J, with 12 bases between. This CDR3 is built from 15 residues. CDR3 in DNA: TGTGCCAGCAGTTACTCTCGGGGAAGCGGCACTGAAGCTTTCTTT. Protein product: CASSYSRGSGTEAFF.

The rearrangement uses TRBV7-8 and TRBJ1-1, with 8 nucleotides matching TRBD1. The ends lost 4 bases at V and 2 bases at J; junction bases unmatched: 9. Looked up from germline, CDR1 is SGHVS and CDR2 is FQNEAQ. This CDR3 is built from 16 residues. The CDR3 is CASSSPQGQVNTEAFF. The CDR3 DNA follows: TGTGCCAGCAGCTCCCCCCAGGGACAGGTTAACACTGAAGCTTTCTTT. Full variable domain (rest looked up from reference TRBV7-8 and TRBJ1-1): GAGVSQSPRYKVAKRGQDVALRCDPISGHVSLFWYQQALGQGPEFLTYFQNEAQLDKSGLPSDRFFAERPEGSVSTLKIQRTQQEDSAVYLCASSSPQGQVNTEAFFGQGTRLTVV.

The sample holds a few counts of this clone. The chain is built from TRBV12-3 or TRBV12-4 and TRBJ1-5; the D is unclear. V lost 5 bases and J lost 11, with 13 bases in between. The CDR3 is made up of 12 amino acids. This CDR3 is CASSPSASAQHF. DNA for the CDR3: TGTGCCAGCAGTCCCTCGGCCTCGGCCCAGCATTTT.

The chain uses TRBV15 and TRBJ2-3; 11 positions agree with TRBD2. Germline trimming cut 5 bases from V and 2 bases from J; bases unmatched to any gene: 6. The V gene's germline CDR1 is LNHNV and CDR2 YYDKDF (reference sequence). The CDR3 is made up of 16 amino acids. The DNA for the CDR3 is TGTGCCACCAGCTCGTGGACTAGCGGGTACACAGATACGCAGTATTTT. Translated: CATSSWTSGYTDTQYF.

The chain couples TRBV6-5 to TRBJ2-1; a possible D gene is TRBD2 (5 bases). Germline V gene sequence: CDR1 MNHEY, CDR2 SVGAGI. V shed 6 bases and J shed 9 bases, with 18 bases lying between them. CDR3 length equals 14 residues. This chain's CDR3 is CASRAGNQDGEQFF. The CDR3 nucleotides read TGTGCCAGCAGGGCGGGTAATCAGGACGGTGAGCAGTTCTTC.

This chain links TRBV9 with TRBJ1-1; D might be TRBD1 (5 bases). Germline V gene sequence: CDR1 SGDLS, CDR2 YYNGEE. V dropped 4 bases and J dropped 1 base, with 11 bases sitting between them. This CDR3 comprises 14 residues. This chain's CDR3 is CASSLNGANTEAFF. CDR3 sequence (DNA): TGTGCCAGCAGCCTCAATGGGGCGAACACTGAAGCTTTCTTT.

The genes are TRBV7-8 and TRBJ1-1; 7 nucleotides line up with TRBD1. The CDR3 covers 15 residues. V was clipped by 5 bases and J by 0 bases; unmatched bases: 6. Germline V CDR1 and CDR2: SGHVS, FQNEAQ. The CDR3 spells CASSPRQGMNTEAFF. The CDR3 DNA follows: TGTGCCAGCAGCCCCCGACAGGGAATGAACACTGAAGCTTTCTTT. The complete variable domain, with remaining parts taken from reference TRBV7-8 and TRBJ1-1, reads GAGVSQSPRYKVAKRGQDVALRCDPISGHVSLFWYQQALGQGPEFLTYFQNEAQLDKSGLPSDRFFAERPEGSVSTLKIQRTQQEDSAVYLCASSPRQGMNTEAFFGQGTRLTVV.

Notes on this clone: This same CDR3 is encoded by further DNA sequences in the sample. V and J are TRBV11-2 and TRBJ2-1; 7 bases are shared with TRBD2. Germline V gene lookup returns CDR1 SGHAT and CDR2 FQNNGV. Losses at the gene ends were 4 bases for V and 0 bases for J; bases not matched to a gene: 3. The length of the CDR3 is 15 residues. CDR3 region: CASSSSGSSYNEQFF. Written as DNA, the CDR3 is TGTGCCAGCAGCTCTAGCGGCTCCTCCTACAATGAGCAGTTCTTC.

V and J are TRBV20-1 and TRBJ2-4, with D unresolved. From germline, CDR1 is DFQATT and CDR2 SNEGSKA (reference sequence). The CDR3 has 11 amino acids. V was shortened by 3 bases and J by 5 bases, with 5 bases between the two germline ends. This CDR3 is CSASQENIQYF. The CDR3 DNA reads as TGCAGTGCTAGCCAAGAAAACATTCAGTACTTC.

The genes are TRBV12-3 or TRBV12-4 and TRBJ1-1; D gene unclear. CDR3 length: 13 residues. Trimming stripped 3 bases from V and 3 bases from J, with 8 bases between. The CDR3 nucleotides read TGTGCCAGCAGTTTGGATTGGGACACTGAAGCTTTCTTT. It yields the protein CASSLDWDTEAFF.

This clone was found once. The chain carries TRBV5-4 and TRBJ1-5; D gene ambiguous. Germline lookup yields CDR1 SGHNT and CDR2 YYREEE (reference sequence). Deletions cut 5 bases from V and 7 bases from J, with 16 bases between. The CDR3 covers 14 residues. CDR3 nucleotides: TGTGCCAGCAGTCTTGGTGGTTCGGGCCAGCCCCAGCATTTT. Translation gives CASSLGGSGQPQHF.

The chain joins TRBV5-1 to TRBJ1-1, with TRBD1 as a possible D gene (6 bases). CDR3 length: 15 amino acids. V was pared by 3 bases and J by 3 bases, with 15 bases between. CDR1 is SGHRS and CDR2 is YFSETQ in the germline V gene. This CDR3 reads CASSSLRGGDTEAFF. The CDR3 bases are TGCGCCAGCAGCTCCCTGAGGGGGGGAGACACTGAAGCTTTCTTT.

This chain uses TRBV9 with TRBJ2-5, with 11 bases identical to TRBD2. V was pared by 4 bases and J by 4 bases, with 18 bases of the junction left unmatched. The CDR3 spans 19 residues. CDR1 SGDLS and CDR2 YYNGEE come from the germline V gene. CDR3 sequence reads: CASSHTGTNSGGAGETQYF. The CDR3 region has the DNA TGTGCCAGCAGCCATACAGGGACTAATAGCGGGGGGGCCGGAGAGACCCAGTACTTC.

V and J are TRBV9 and TRBJ2-1, with D tentatively TRBD2 (7 bases). The CDR3 is made up of 17 amino acids. Trimming cost V 0 bases and J 4 bases, with 17 bases left between them. Germline lookup yields CDR1 SGDLS and CDR2 YYNGEE. In nucleotides, the CDR3 is TGTGCCAGCAGCGTAGTGGGGGGGCCGACCGAGTACAATGAGCAGTTCTTC. It is translated as CASSVVGGPTEYNEQFF. Full variable domain (missing parts from reference TRBV9 and TRBJ2-1): DSGVTQTPKHLITATGQRVTLRCSPRSGDLSVYWYQQSLDQGLQFLIQYYNGEERAKGNILERFSAQQFPDLHSELNLSSLELGDSALYFCASSVVGGPTEYNEQFFGPGTRLTVL.

The rearrangement links TRBV19 to TRBJ1-1, with 8 bases matching TRBD1. Germline V CDR1 and CDR2: LNHDA, SQIVND (reference sequence). There are 15 residues in the CDR3. V lost 3 bases, J lost 1 base, and 4 bases stayed unmatched. CDR3 sequence (DNA): TGTGCCAGTAGTATTGGACAGGGTGGGAACACTGAAGCTTTCTTT. This gives the protein CASSIGQGGNTEAFF.

The rearrangement joins TRBV10-3 to TRBJ1-3; maybe TRBD1 (5 bases). The CDR3 consists of 15 residues. Trimming took off 6 bases at V and 0 bases at J, with 12 bases between the two ends. CDR1 and CDR2 (germline): ENHRY, SYGVKD. The DNA for the CDR3 is TGTGCCATCAGAGAAGCACAGGTCTCTGGAAACACCATATATTTT. It translates to CAIREAQVSGNTIYF.